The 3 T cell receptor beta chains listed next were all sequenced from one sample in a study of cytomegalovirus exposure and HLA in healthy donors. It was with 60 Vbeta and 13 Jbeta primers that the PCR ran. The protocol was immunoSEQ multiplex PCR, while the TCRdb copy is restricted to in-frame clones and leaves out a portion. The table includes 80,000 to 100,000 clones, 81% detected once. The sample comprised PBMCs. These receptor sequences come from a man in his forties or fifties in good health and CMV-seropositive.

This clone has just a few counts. CDR3 loop: CASRHVQGNTEAFF. The CDR3 coding sequence is TGCGCCAGCCGACACGTACAGGGGAACACTGAAGCTTTCTTT. This sequence joins TRBV5-1 and TRBJ1-1, with D tentatively TRBD1 (6 bases). The CDR3 consists of 14 residues. Looked up from germline, CDR1 is SGHRS and CDR2 is YFSETQ. With 7 bases removed from V and 1 base from J, the gap between germline ends came to 14 bases.

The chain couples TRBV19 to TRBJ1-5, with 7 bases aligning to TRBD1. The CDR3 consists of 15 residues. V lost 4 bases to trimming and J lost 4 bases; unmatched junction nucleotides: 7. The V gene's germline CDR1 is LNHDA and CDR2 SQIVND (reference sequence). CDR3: CASSRWTGLNQPQHF. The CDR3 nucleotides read TGTGCCAGTAGTAGATGGACAGGCCTAAATCAGCCCCAGCATTTT.

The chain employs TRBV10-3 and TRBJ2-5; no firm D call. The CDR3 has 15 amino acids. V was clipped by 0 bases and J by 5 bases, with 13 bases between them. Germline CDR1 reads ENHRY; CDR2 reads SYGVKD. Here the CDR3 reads CAISESTVPSETQYF. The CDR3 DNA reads TGTGCCATCAGTGAGTCGACTGTCCCCAGTGAGACCCAGTACTTC.